This T cell receptor beta chain was profiled in a study of T cell responses to AZD1222 COVID-19 vaccine. Comment on this clone: The antigen is not known.

Method: immunoSEQ multiplex PCR; TCRdb's copy keeps in-frame clones and lacks some. The sample consists of approximately 100,000 clones, about 92% of them appearing once. This CDR3 comprises 14 residues. With V trimmed by 6 bases and J by 10 bases, 15 bases remained unmatched. The germline gives CDR1 SQVTM, CDR2 ANQGSEA. Study results and limitations: In the spike-specific TCR repertoire, nearly half reportedly target unmutated variant regions. Clonal diversity was possibly underestimated; the donors were predominantly white British and more often female.

The source was peripheral blood, collected on day 0 of AZD1222 vaccination. The chain is built from TRBV29-1 and TRBJ1-1; 9 nucleotides align to TRBD1. The clonotype was recovered from an adult in good health. The CDR3 DNA follows: TGCAGCGTGCAGCCCTCGGGACAGGGTGGTAGAGCTTTCTTT. It codes for CSVQPSGQGGRAFF.